The 9 T cell receptor beta chains below were found in one sample sequenced in a study of T-cell reconstitution after alpha-beta-depleted transplantation in children (TCRdb year 2016). The library was made by PCR. The instrument given in TCRdb is Illumina HiSeq 2500. TCR libraries were prepared with molecular barcoding, using unique molecular identifiers to normalize TCRbeta repertoire quantification. TCRdb itself trimmed the public reads at Q25 with fastp, ran MiXCR and retained productive beta chains. All rows with the same CDR3 protein become a single entry with the most common DNA and genes. The table for this sample lists a few hundred thousand distinct CDR3 sequences; roughly 27% of them were counted only once. The ten largest clones take up 30% to 45% of the sample. In light of the paper, this sample's treatment or condition label describes: allogeneic hematopoietic cell transplantation with graft depleted of TCRalphabeta T cells and CD19 B cells.

Sample: PBMCs, taken before TCRalphabeta/CD19-depleted stem cell transplant. The receptor source for this set is a boy in the first two years of life with Wiskott-Aldrich syndrome, due to receive a stem cell transplant.

This clonotype came up a few times. The CDR3 loop reads CSVEGPGGEQYF. The CDR3, as DNA: TGCAGCGTTGAAGGGCCCGGGGGGGAGCAGTACTTC. The chain has TRBV29-1 and TRBJ2-7; 7 bases match TRBD2. V dropped 1 base and J dropped 7; count of bases not matched to a gene: 4. The CDR3 contains 12 residues. Germline CDR1 SQVTM, CDR2 ANQGSEA.

This clonotype was seen a handful of times. The chain combines TRBV10-3 with TRBJ1-5; tentatively, D is TRBD1 (5 bases). V gave up 3 bases and J gave up 0 bases, with 6 bases separating them. The CDR3 extends over 14 amino acids. Looked up from germline, CDR1 is ENHRY and CDR2 is SYGVKD. For the CDR3, the DNA is TGTGCCATCAGTGAAGGGGATAGCAATCAGCCCCAGCATTTT. Translated, it gives CAISEGDSNQPQHF.

This rearrangement joins TRBV5-6 to TRBJ2-7, with 11 positions matching TRBD2. The germline V gene has CDR1 SGHDT and CDR2 YYEEEE. The CDR3 loop spans 17 amino acids. After removal of 1 base from V and 7 bases from J, the junction contained 13 bases not matched to a gene. CDR3 in DNA: TGTGCCAGCAGCTTGAACGGCTTAGCGGGAGGGCCGGGTGAGCAGTACTTC. Its translation is CASSLNGLAGGPGEQYF.

V usage is TRBV30 and J usage is TRBJ2-7, with D possibly matching TRBD2 (5 bases). V was trimmed by 4 bases and J by 1 base, leaving 11 bases between them. Germline V gene sequence: CDR1 GTSNPN, CDR2 SVGIG (reference sequence). The CDR3 sequence is 13 residues long. CDR3 in amino acids: CAWMTDWSYEQYF. CDR3 sequence (DNA): TGTGCCTGGATGACGGACTGGTCCTACGAGCAGTACTTC.

The rearrangement joins TRBV19 to TRBJ2-1; D uncertain. The V gene lost 10 bases and the J gene lost 15 bases, with 22 bases spanning the gap. The CDR3 spans 12 residues. Germline CDR1 is LNHDA and CDR2 is SQIVND (reference sequence). The CDR3 is CATSDAGRRGFF. CDR3 nucleotides: TGTGCCACTTCGGACGCCGGTCGGCGCGGGTTCTTC.

The chain recombines TRBV18 with TRBJ2-1, with 10 bases identical to TRBD2. J lost 2 bases, V lost 3 bases, and 7 bases had no gene match. The germline V gene has CDR1 KGHSH and CDR2 LQKENI. CDR3 length: 17 amino acids. The CDR3 DNA reads TGTGCCAGCTCACCCCCTGGACTAGCGGTGACCTACAATGAGCAGTTCTTC. Its protein is CASSPPGLAVTYNEQFF. The variable domain in full, with the rest retrieved from reference TRBV18 and TRBJ2-1, is NAGVMQNPRHLVRRRGQEARLRCSPMKGHSHVYWYRQLPEEGLKFMVYLQKENIIDESGMPKERFSAEFPKEGPSILRIQQVVRGDSAAYFCASSPPGLAVTYNEQFFGPGTRLTVL.

This clonotype was seen more than once but under ten times. The V gene is TRBV5-1, the J gene TRBJ2-3; D unresolved. The CDR3 is 14 residues long. Trimming removed 2 bases at V and 0 bases at J, with 7 bases between. Germline V lookup: CDR1 SGHRS, CDR2 YFSETQ. The CDR3 sequence is CASSLTQSTDTQYF. CDR3 nucleotides: TGCGCCAGCAGCTTAACTCAAAGCACAGATACGCAGTATTTT.

This clonotype came up many times. The chain couples TRBV10-3 to TRBJ2-1; 12 nucleotides align to TRBD2. V lost 3 bases to trimming and J lost 2 bases; unmatched junction nucleotides: 5. CDR1 and CDR2 from the germline V gene are ENHRY and SYGVKD. This CDR3 has 17 amino acids. CDR3 protein: CAISDPSGRAPYNEQFF. The CDR3 DNA reads TGTGCCATCAGTGACCCTAGCGGGAGGGCCCCCTACAATGAGCAGTTCTTC.

In this sample, this clonotype turned up a few times. This sequence joins TRBV5-6 and TRBJ2-1; 14 positions match TRBD2. This CDR3 spans 17 amino acids. After removal of 4 bases from V and 6 bases from J, the junction contained 9 bases not matched to a gene. CDR1 and CDR2 (germline): SGHDT, YYEEEE. CDR3 region: CASSLKRLAGGPNEQFF. The CDR3 DNA reads as TGTGCCAGCAGCCTAAAACGACTAGCGGGAGGGCCCAATGAGCAGTTCTTC.